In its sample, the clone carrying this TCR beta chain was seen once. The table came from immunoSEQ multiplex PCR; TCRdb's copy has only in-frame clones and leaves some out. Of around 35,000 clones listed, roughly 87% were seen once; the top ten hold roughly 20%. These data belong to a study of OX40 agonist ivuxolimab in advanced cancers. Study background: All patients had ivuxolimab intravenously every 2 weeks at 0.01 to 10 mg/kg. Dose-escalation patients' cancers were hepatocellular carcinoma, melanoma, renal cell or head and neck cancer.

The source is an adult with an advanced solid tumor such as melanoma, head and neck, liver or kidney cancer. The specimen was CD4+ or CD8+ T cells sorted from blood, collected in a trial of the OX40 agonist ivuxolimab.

The CDR3 sequence is CASSGGDLGDQPQHF. The CDR3 DNA follows: TGTGCCAGCAGTGGTGGGGATTTGGGGGATCAGCCCCAGCATTTT. The rearrangement links TRBV2 to TRBJ1-5, with a weak D call TRBD1 (5 bases). Looked up from germline, CDR1 is SNHLY and CDR2 is FYNNEI. Trimming took 4 bases from V and 5 from J, leaving 15 bases between them. The CDR3 contains 15 residues. Using reference TRBV2 and TRBJ1-5 for the parts outside the CDR3, the full variable domain is EPEVTQTPSHQVTQMGQEVILRCVPISNHLYFYWYRQILGQKVEFLVSFYNNEISEKSEIFDDQFSVERPDGSNFTLKIRSTKLEDSAMYFCASSGGDLGDQPQHFGDGTRLSIL.